The 9 T cell receptor beta chains in this list originate from one sample, sequenced in a study of T cell responses to AZD1222 COVID-19 vaccine. TCRdb keeps only in-frame clones here, not all; method: immunoSEQ multiplex PCR. The profile shows under 130,000 clones, about 81% of them singletons. The source was peripheral blood, collected on day 0 of AZD1222 vaccination. Receptor source: an adult in good health.

The chain links TRBV12-3 or TRBV12-4 to TRBJ1-5; the match to TRBD1 covers 7 bases. With V trimmed by 5 bases and J by 10 bases, 5 bases remained unmatched. This CDR3 is 12 amino acids long. The CDR3 protein is CASSTTGDPQHF. The DNA of the CDR3 is TGTGCCAGCAGTACTACAGGGGATCCCCAGCATTTT.

The rearrangement joins TRBV7-8 to TRBJ1-2; D ambiguous. CDR1 is SGHVS, CDR2 FQNEAQ, per germline. The CDR3 has 13 residues. Trimming cost V 5 bases and J 8 bases, with 15 bases left between them. CDR3 in amino acids: CASSRRILDGYTF. Here the CDR3 DNA reads TGTGCCAGCAGCCGCAGGATTCTTGACGGCTACACCTTC.

V gene TRBV2 combines with J gene TRBJ1-2; no firm D call. CDR1 is SNHLY, CDR2 FYNNEI, per germline. V was pared by 1 base and J by 11 bases, with 20 bases between. This CDR3 is built from 15 residues. The CDR3 DNA reads TGTGCCAGCAGTGAAGACAAGATCCGGCGTATAGGGTACACCTTC. It codes for CASSEDKIRRIGYTF.

This chain joins TRBV9 and TRBJ2-7; D is perhaps TRBD2 (5 bases). This CDR3 has 15 amino acids. V dropped 0 bases and J dropped 3 bases, with 13 bases sitting between them. The germline V gene encodes CDR1 SGDLS and CDR2 YYNGEE. CDR3 sequence reads: CASSVGPGSLYEQYF. The CDR3 DNA reads TGTGCCAGCAGCGTAGGTCCGGGGTCCCTCTACGAGCAGTACTTC.

The genes are TRBV18 and TRBJ2-7, with D unresolved. V shed 3 bases and J shed 3 bases, with 9 bases lying between them. CDR1 and CDR2 from the germline V gene are KGHSH and LQKENI. The CDR3 has 13 amino acids. The CDR3: CASSPDLNYEQYF. DNA for the CDR3: TGTGCCAGCTCACCCGACCTGAACTACGAGCAGTACTTC.

The J gene is TRBJ2-3, the V gene TRBV4-2, with D unresolved. The germline V gene encodes CDR1 LGHNA and CDR2 YNFKEQ. This CDR3 region has 14 residues. Trimming removed 0 bases from V and 3 bases from J, with 7 bases in between. DNA for the CDR3: TGTGCCAGCAGCCAAGAGATCCGGACAGATACGCAGTATTTT. This gives the protein CASSQEIRTDTQYF.

The V and J genes are TRBV6-5 and TRBJ1-1; 10 bases line up with TRBD1. CDR1 MNHEY and CDR2 SVGAGI come from the germline V gene. The ends lost 6 bases at V and 4 bases at J; junction bases unmatched: 8. This CDR3 has 15 residues. The chain's CDR3 is CASRLRDRGSTEAFF. The CDR3 bases are TGTGCCAGCAGACTCCGGGACAGGGGTAGCACTGAAGCTTTCTTT.

The chain links TRBV19 to TRBJ1-1; D might be TRBD1 (5 bases). Germline V gene data show CDR1 as LNHDA and CDR2 as SQIVND (reference sequence). The ends were cut back, 3 bases at V and 0 bases at J, with 11 bases in the middle. The CDR3 runs to 15 residues. The CDR3 nucleotides are TGTGCCAGTAGTATCCCCTCGACAGTGAACACTGAAGCTTTCTTT. Translating gives CASSIPSTVNTEAFF. The full variable domain, completed using reference TRBV19 and TRBJ1-1, is DGGITQSPKYLFRKEGQNVTLSCEQNLNHDAMYWYRQDPGQGLRLIYYSQIVNDFQKGDIAEGYSVSREKKESFPLTVTSAQKNPTAFYLCASSIPSTVNTEAFFGQGTRLTVV.

V gene TRBV3-1 (or the pseudogene TRBV3-2) combines with J gene TRBJ2-6; 9 bases are shared with TRBD2. The germline gives CDR1 LGHDT, CDR2 YNNKEL (reference sequence). V shed 3 bases and J 0 bases; nucleotides not matched to a gene: 6. CDR3 length: 18 amino acids. Here the CDR3 reads CASSQERGETSGANVLTF. The CDR3 coding sequence is TGTGCCAGCAGCCAGGAGCGGGGGGAAACCTCTGGGGCCAACGTCCTGACTTTC.